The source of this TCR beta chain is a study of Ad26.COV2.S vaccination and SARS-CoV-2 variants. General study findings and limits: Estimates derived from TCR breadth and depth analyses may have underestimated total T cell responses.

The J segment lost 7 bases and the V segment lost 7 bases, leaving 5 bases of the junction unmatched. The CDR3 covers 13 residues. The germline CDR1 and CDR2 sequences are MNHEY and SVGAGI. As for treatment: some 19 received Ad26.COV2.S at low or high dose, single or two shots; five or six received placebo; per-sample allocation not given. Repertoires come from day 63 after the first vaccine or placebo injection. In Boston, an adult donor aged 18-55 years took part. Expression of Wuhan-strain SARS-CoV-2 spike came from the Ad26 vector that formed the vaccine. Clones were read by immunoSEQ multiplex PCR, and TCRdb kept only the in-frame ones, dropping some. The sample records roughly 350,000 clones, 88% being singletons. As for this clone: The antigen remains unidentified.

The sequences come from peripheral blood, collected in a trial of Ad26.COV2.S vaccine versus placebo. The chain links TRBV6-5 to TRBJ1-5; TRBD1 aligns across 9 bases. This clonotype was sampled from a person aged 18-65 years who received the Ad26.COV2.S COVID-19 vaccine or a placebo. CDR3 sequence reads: CASKQGAYQPQHF. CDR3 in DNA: TGTGCCAGCAAACAGGGGGCTTACCAGCCCCAGCATTTT.